This TCR beta chain was recorded in a study of cytomegalovirus exposure and HLA in healthy donors. Study background: An early release of data contained 75 million to 100 million unique TCRs, which came from HLA-typed donors.

Study outcomes and limitations: One later analysis reportedly identified an Asian-associated ancestry cluster that showed fewer N-insertions than the roughly 600-donor mean.

Use of 60 Vbeta and 13 Jbeta primers characterized the PCR. The assay was immunoSEQ multiplex PCR, and TCRdb's table has in-frame clones only and misses some. This sample's table reports about 72,000 clones. The CDR3 has 15 residues. V gave up 5 bases and J gave up 4 bases; unmatched junction bases: 4. CDR1 is SGHNT and CDR2 is YENEEA in the germline V gene. As concerns this clone: As yet, its antigen is unknown.

This TCR came from a man aged 35-49 years in good health and CMV-seronegative. Sequencing used PBMCs. The rearrangement joins TRBV11-3 to TRBJ2-2, with 10 positions matching TRBD1. This CDR3 reads CASSLGQGSTGELFF. In DNA, the CDR3 is TGTGCCAGCAGCCTGGGACAGGGGAGCACCGGGGAGCTGTTTTTT.